A selection of T cell receptor beta chains follows, all from one sample in a study of cytomegalovirus exposure and HLA in healthy donors. Assay used: immunoSEQ multiplex PCR; TCRdb lists only in-frame clones, some missing. The table records around 150,000 clones, around 80% of them present only once. The sequenced sample was PBMCs. The receptors were gathered from a man between 25 and 39 years old in good health and CMV-seropositive. The conserved cysteine and the conserved F or W are not part of the CDR3 here.

J	V	CDR3
TRBJ2-3	TRBV2	ASSVTGYSVVSDTQY
TRBJ2-1	TRBV7-9	SSSYRREMRNEQF
TRBJ2-5	TRBV7-9	ASSLGQGEAETQY
TRBJ1-1	TRBV9	ASSTSPGDQNTEAF
TRBJ2-5	TRBV6-5	ASSYGLAGEKETQY
TRBJ2-1	TRBV7-9	ASSPASGGRGSYNEQF
TRBJ2-3	TRBV7-2	ASSLRGGTDTQY
TRBJ1-5	TRBV12-2	ASRLFLGQSPNQPQH
TRBJ1-3	TRBV6-5	ASSYSGGSGNTIY
TRBJ2-5	TRBV14	ASSPGQGWPQETQY
TRBJ2-1	TRBV7-2	ASSSGQYNEQF
TRBJ1-5	TRBV19	ASSISGTAGQPQH
TRBJ2-7	TRBV25-1	ASSESGGLGEQY
TRBJ1-1	TRBV19	ASSKDRSEAF
TRBJ2-6	TRBV28	ASRETGSSSGANVLT
TRBJ1-2	TRBV18	ASSPSSYGYT
TRBJ1-1	TRBV30	AWSLGQGLEAF
TRBJ1-5	TRBV7-2	ASSPGTANQPQH
TRBJ1-1	TRBV6-5	ASGRGGTEAF
TRBJ1-1	TRBV5-1	ASSLDGVGQGTEAF
TRBJ2-7	TRBV25-1	ASVGRGLIDEQY
TRBJ2-6	TRBV5-1	ASSSTGGSGANVLT
TRBJ2-1	TRBV7-2	ASSSQPGLAGGEQF
TRBJ2-1	TRBV5-1	ASSRQGDYNEQF
TRBJ1-2	TRBV6-5	ASSYGQKKTYGYT
TRBJ2-7	TRBV5-1	ASSRDRAYEQY
TRBJ2-6	TRBV27	ASSLLGARGANGLT
TRBJ2-3	TRBV18	ASSLWTTGGAVDTQY
TRBJ1-5	TRBV27	ASRKTDNQPQH
TRBJ2-2	TRBV11-2	ASSSRQGFPNTGELF
TRBJ2-7	TRBV28	ASSLAGYEQY
TRBJ2-2	TRBV2	ASIGRGTGELF
TRBJ2-2	TRBV18	ASSLLPGNTGELF
TRBJ2-7	TRBV5-6	ASSLRVSYEQY
TRBJ2-6	TRBV28	ASSLDRDRLRSGANVLT
TRBJ2-7	TRBV11-2	ASSSFKRGETY
TRBJ2-3	TRBV6-6	ASTRTGSDTQY
TRBJ2-5	TRBV6-1	ASSGWRNQETQY
TRBJ2-7	TRBV6-1	ASSRTGEQY
TRBJ2-3	TRBV7-7	ASSLTGGGTDTQY